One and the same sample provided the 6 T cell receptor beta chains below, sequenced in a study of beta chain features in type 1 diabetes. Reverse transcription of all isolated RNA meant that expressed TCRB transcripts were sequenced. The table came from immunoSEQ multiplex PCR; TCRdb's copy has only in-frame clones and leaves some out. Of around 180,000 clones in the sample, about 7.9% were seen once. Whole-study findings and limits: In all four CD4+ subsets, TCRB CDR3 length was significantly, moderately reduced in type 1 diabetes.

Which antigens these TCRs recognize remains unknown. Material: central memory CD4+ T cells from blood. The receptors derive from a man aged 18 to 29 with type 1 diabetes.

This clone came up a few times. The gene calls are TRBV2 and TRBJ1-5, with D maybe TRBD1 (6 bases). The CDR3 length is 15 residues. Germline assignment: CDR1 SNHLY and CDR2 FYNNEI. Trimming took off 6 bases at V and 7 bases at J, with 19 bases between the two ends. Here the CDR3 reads CASSGVAGAGQPQHF. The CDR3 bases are TGTGCCAGCAGCGGAGTAGCAGGGGCAGGCCAGCCCCAGCATTTT.

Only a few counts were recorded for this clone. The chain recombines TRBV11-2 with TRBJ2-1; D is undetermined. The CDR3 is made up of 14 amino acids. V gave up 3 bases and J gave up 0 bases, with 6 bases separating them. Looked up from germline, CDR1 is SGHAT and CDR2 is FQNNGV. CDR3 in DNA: TGTGCCAGCAGCTTGATGAGCTCCTACAATGAGCAGTTCTTC. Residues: CASSLMSSYNEQFF.

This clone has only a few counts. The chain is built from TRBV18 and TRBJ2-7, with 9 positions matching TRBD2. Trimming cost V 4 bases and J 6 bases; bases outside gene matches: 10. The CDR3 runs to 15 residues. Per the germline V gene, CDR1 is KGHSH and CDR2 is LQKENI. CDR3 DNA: TGTGCCAGCTCACAATCCGGGACTAGCCAAGGCGAGCAGTACTTC. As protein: CASSQSGTSQGEQYF.

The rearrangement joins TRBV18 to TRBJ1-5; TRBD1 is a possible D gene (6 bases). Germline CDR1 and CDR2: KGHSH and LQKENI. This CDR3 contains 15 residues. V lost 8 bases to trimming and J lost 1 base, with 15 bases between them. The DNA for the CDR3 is TGTGCCAGCGCCGCAAGGGGGAGCAGCAATCAGCCCCAGCATTTT. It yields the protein CASAARGSSNQPQHF.

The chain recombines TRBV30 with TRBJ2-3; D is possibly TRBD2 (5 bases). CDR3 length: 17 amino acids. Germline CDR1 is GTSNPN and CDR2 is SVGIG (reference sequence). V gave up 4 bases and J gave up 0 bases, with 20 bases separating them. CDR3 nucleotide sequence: TGTGCCTGGAACCTCCTAGGGCCGTCGGGAAGCACAGATACGCAGTATTTT. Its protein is CAWNLLGPSGSTDTQYF.

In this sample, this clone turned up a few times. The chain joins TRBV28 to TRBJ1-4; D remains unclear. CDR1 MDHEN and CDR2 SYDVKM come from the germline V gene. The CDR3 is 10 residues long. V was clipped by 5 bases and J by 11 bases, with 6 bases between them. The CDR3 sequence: CASSPGKLFF. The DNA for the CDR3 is TGTGCCAGCAGTCCCGGGAAACTGTTTTTT.